Listed here are 19 T cell receptor beta chains from one sample, sequenced in a study of cytomegalovirus exposure and HLA in healthy donors. PCR employed 60 Vbeta and 13 Jbeta primers. Some clones are missing from TCRdb's copy, which holds only in-frame ones; the method was immunoSEQ multiplex PCR. Here the sample spans 150,000 to 180,000 clones, about three quarters being singletons. The sample consisted of PBMCs. Source of these receptors: a man aged 18-30 years in good health and CMV-seronegative.

This chain connects TRBV2 to TRBJ2-3, with D hard to call. In germline, CDR1 is SNHLY, CDR2 FYNNEI. The V end lost 3 bases, the J end lost 2 bases, and 6 bases lay between the germline ends. The CDR3 extends over 13 amino acids. CDR3 sequence: CASSDQDTDTQYF. CDR3 in DNA: TGTGCCAGCAGTGACCAGGACACAGATACGCAGTATTTT.

The V and J genes are TRBV2 and TRBJ2-5, with D possibly matching TRBD1 (7 bases). Gene TRBJ2-7 matches the end of the DNA better, so the J call may be wrong. The V gene's germline CDR1 is SNHLY and CDR2 FYNNEI. The CDR3 consists of 14 residues. The CDR3 DNA reads TGTGCCAGCAGTGGGCGGGACAGACCTTACGAGCAGTACTTC. Protein: CASSGRDRPYEQYF.

The chain links TRBV28 to TRBJ2-1; D perhaps matches TRBD1 (6 bases). Trimming stripped 4 bases from V and 8 bases from J, with 15 bases between. Per the germline V gene, CDR1 is MDHEN and CDR2 is SYDVKM. The CDR3 consists of 14 residues. CDR3 amino acids: CASSSGAPGDEQFF. The CDR3 DNA reads TGTGCCAGCAGTTCCGGGGCCCCAGGGGATGAGCAGTTCTTC.

This chain links TRBV28 with TRBJ2-5, with a weak D call TRBD2 (6 bases). This CDR3 region has 19 residues. CDR1 and CDR2 from the germline V gene are MDHEN and SYDVKM. V shed 1 base and J shed 2 bases, with 23 bases lying between them. CDR3 nucleotides: TGTGCCAGCAGTTTATACCCAGAAGGAGGGAGACCACGACAAGAGACCCAGTACTTC. Translation gives CASSLYPEGGRPRQETQYF.

This clone turned up a few times. The chain employs TRBV7-6 and TRBJ2-7; D might be TRBD2 (6 bases). In germline, CDR1 is SGHVS, CDR2 FNYEAQ. The CDR3 extends over 13 amino acids. The germline V and J ends were trimmed by 5 bases and 7 bases, with 15 bases remaining between them. CDR3 nucleotides: TGTGCCAGCAGCACGGGTCCCGCGGGGGAGCAGTACTTC. Translated, it gives CASSTGPAGEQYF.

This chain connects TRBV6-1 to TRBJ1-1, with D possibly TRBD1 on 6 matching bases. CDR3 length: 14 amino acids. Trimming removed 7 bases from V and 5 bases from J, with 17 bases in between. Per germline, CDR1 MNHNS and CDR2 SASEGT. As DNA, the CDR3 is TGTGCCAGCACCTTGGACAGACGTGGGACTGAAGCTTTCTTT. Translation: CASTLDRRGTEAFF.

The CDR3 DNA sequence: TGCGCCAGCAGCCAAGATTGGATCGGCGGCACCATATATTTT. Translated: CASSQDWIGGTIYF. The V gene is TRBV4-3, the J gene TRBJ1-3, with D uncertain. With 0 bases removed from V and 9 bases from J, the gap between germline ends came to 12 bases. The germline gives CDR1 LGHNA, CDR2 YSLEER. This CDR3 has 14 amino acids.

The chain employs TRBV27 and TRBJ2-7; 9 bases fit TRBD2. Germline assignment: CDR1 MNHEY and CDR2 SMNVEV (reference sequence). The CDR3 totals 14 residues. Unmatched junction bases numbered 4, after V lost 4 bases and J lost 3 bases. CDR3 bases: TGTGCCAGCAGTTCCAAAGCGGGAGGCTACGAGCAGTACTTC. It specifies CASSSKAGGYEQYF.

This clone has just a few counts. The chain uses TRBV5-6 and TRBJ2-1; 8 nucleotides line up with TRBD2. Germline V gene lookup returns CDR1 SGHDT and CDR2 YYEEEE. This CDR3 comprises 13 residues. The V segment lost 2 bases and the J segment 14 bases; nucleotides outside the gene matches: 9. The CDR3: CASSFVSGGGEFF. The CDR3 DNA is TGTGCCAGCAGCTTCGTCAGCGGGGGCGGCGAGTTCTTC.

This chain joins TRBV30 and TRBJ1-1, with D perhaps TRBD1 (6 bases). The V end lost 3 bases, the J end lost 0 bases, and 14 bases lay between the germline ends. The germline gives CDR1 GTSNPN, CDR2 SVGIG (reference sequence). There are 15 residues in the CDR3. The CDR3, as DNA: TGTGCCTGGAGGGACCCCCAGGGGATGAACACTGAAGCTTTCTTT. Encoded protein: CAWRDPQGMNTEAFF.

This clone appeared a few times. This sequence joins TRBV7-9 and TRBJ1-2, with no clear D. Per germline, CDR1 SEHNR and CDR2 FQNEAQ (reference sequence). The CDR3 sequence is 14 residues long. The V gene lost 0 bases and the J gene lost 5 bases, with 10 bases spanning the gap. CDR3 DNA sequence: TGTGCCAGCAGCTTAGCTTCCACAGCTTATGGCTACACCTTC. It translates to CASSLASTAYGYTF. Together with reference TRBV7-9 and TRBJ1-2, the CDR3 gives the full variable domain: DTGVSQNPRHKITKRGQNVTFRCDPISEHNRLYWYRQTLGQGPEFLTYFQNEAQLEKSRLLSDRFSAERPKGSFSTLEIQRTEQGDSAMYLCASSLASTAYGYTFGSGTRLTVV.

The rearrangement links TRBV9 to TRBJ2-1; 10 bases agree with TRBD2. This CDR3 has 19 residues. Germline V gene data show CDR1 as SGDLS and CDR2 as YYNGEE. The ends lost 0 bases at V and 5 bases at J; junction bases unmatched: 14. In DNA, the CDR3 is TGTGCCAGCAGCGTAGCTGGTACTAGCGGGATAAGGATCCACAATGAGCAGTTCTTC. This encodes CASSVAGTSGIRIHNEQFF. Complete variable domain (other parts from reference TRBV9 and TRBJ2-1): DSGVTQTPKHLITATGQRVTLRCSPRSGDLSVYWYQQSLDQGLQFLIQYYNGEERAKGNILERFSAQQFPDLHSELNLSSLELGDSALYFCASSVAGTSGIRIHNEQFFGPGTRLTVL.

V gene TRBV4-3 combines with J gene TRBJ2-1, with D perhaps matching TRBD1 (5 bases). The germline V gene encodes CDR1 LGHNA and CDR2 YSLEER. V gave up 4 bases and J gave up 4 bases, with 14 bases separating them. This CDR3 is 15 amino acids long. DNA for the CDR3: TGCGCCAGCAGCCTTCAGTTAGGGGATTACAATGAGCAGTTCTTC. Amino acid sequence: CASSLQLGDYNEQFF.

Concerning this clone: One end of the junction varies from germline; a read error may be responsible. The rearrangement joins TRBV7-9 to TRBJ1-1; D possibly corresponds to TRBD1 (6 bases). The CDR3 length is 15 residues. In germline, CDR1 is SEHNR, CDR2 FQNEAQ (reference sequence). The CDR3 DNA reads TGTTCCAGCAGCCCCCGGGGGGGGGCCAACACTGAAGCTTTCTTT. Protein product: CSSSPRGGANTEAFF.

This chain links TRBV7-2 with TRBJ1-1, with D unresolved. CDR3 length equals 15 residues. The germline V gene has CDR1 SGHTA and CDR2 FQGNSA. Trimming left V 3 bases short and J 3 bases short, with 14 bases between. In DNA, the CDR3 is TGTGCCAGCAGCTTCATCGGCCGGGGTGACACTGAAGCTTTCTTT. It yields the protein CASSFIGRGDTEAFF.

J is TRBJ1-2 and V is TRBV5-6; the D gene is possibly TRBD1 (6 bases). Germline V CDR1 and CDR2: SGHDT, YYEEEE. V was trimmed by 0 bases and J by 5 bases, leaving 11 bases between them. The CDR3 loop spans 14 amino acids. The CDR3 sequence is CASSLAGHLYGYTF. CDR3 DNA: TGTGCCAGCAGCTTGGCGGGACACCTATATGGCTACACCTTC. Based on the CDR3 plus reference TRBV5-6 and TRBJ1-2, the full variable domain is DAGVTQSPTHLIKTRGQQVTLRCSPKSGHDTVSWYQQALGQGPQFIFQYYEEEERQRGNFPDRFSGHQFPNYSSELNVNALLLGDSALYLCASSLAGHLYGYTFGSGTRLTVV.

The J gene is TRBJ2-2, the V gene TRBV15; 13 nucleotides match TRBD2. Germline V gene data show CDR1 as LNHNV and CDR2 as YYDKDF (reference sequence). The CDR3 totals 16 residues. The V segment lost 6 bases and the J segment 7 bases; nucleotides outside the gene matches: 8. CDR3 loop: CATRRTSGRSGGELFF. CDR3 in DNA: TGTGCCACCAGGCGGACTAGCGGGAGATCGGGCGGGGAGCTGTTTTTT.

The rearrangement joins TRBV10-1 to TRBJ2-4, with 7 bases aligning to TRBD2. Germline CDR1 WNHNN, CDR2 SYGVQD (reference sequence). There are 15 residues in the CDR3. J lost 6 bases, V lost 0 bases, and 5 bases had no gene match. In DNA form, the CDR3 reads TGCGCCAGCAGTGAGTCGCGGGGGATGGGAAACATTCAGTACTTC. It specifies CASSESRGMGNIQYF.

V and J are TRBV4-1 and TRBJ1-4; D is unclear. CDR3 length: 14 residues. Germline CDR1 reads MGHRA; CDR2 reads YSYEKL. The V and J ends lost 1 base and 12 bases respectively, with 15 bases between them. The CDR3 loop reads CASSQAGSGIELFF. In nucleotides, the CDR3 is TGCGCCAGCAGCCAAGCCGGCAGCGGAATAGAACTGTTTTTT.